The sequence of this TCR beta chain was determined in a study of OX40 agonist ivuxolimab in advanced cancers. Whole-study context: Therapy given before enrollment (anti-PD-1, anti-PD-L1 or anti-CTLA-4) was allowed, and approximately 40% had some. Partial responses were seen in three patients, one with hepatocellular carcinoma and two with cutaneous melanoma. Overall study results and limits: More expanded clones were found, on average, in CD8+ than in CD4+ T cells. Low normalized clonal expansion also occurred in some nonresponding patients.

Note on this clone: Antigen unknown.

This CDR3 comprises 15 residues. J gave up 4 bases and V 4 bases, and 5 bases lay outside the gene matches. CDR1 is SGHRS and CDR2 is YFSETQ in the germline V gene. Here immunoSEQ multiplex PCR was the method, and the copy in TCRdb shows in-frame clones only, minus some. The sample includes more than 65,000 clones, approximately 80% of them seen just once. The chain links TRBV5-1 to TRBJ2-3; 11 bases map to TRBD1. The sequence was collected from an adult with an advanced solid tumor such as melanoma, head and neck, liver or kidney cancer. The material was CD4+ or CD8+ T cells sorted from blood, obtained in a trial of the OX40 agonist ivuxolimab. The chain's CDR3 is CASSPPGQGADTQYF. Written as DNA, the CDR3 is TGCGCCAGCAGCCCGCCGGGACAGGGGGCAGATACGCAGTATTTT.